This entry concerns a single T cell receptor beta chain. As yet, its antigen is unknown. This sample stems from a study of cytomegalovirus exposure and HLA in healthy donors. Sequenced by immunoSEQ multiplex PCR; TCRdb stores in-frame clones only, minus some. The sample carries roughly 90,000 clones, 93% recorded once. Study observations and caveats: Researchers catalogued approximately 170 TCR beta chains as cytomegalovirus-associated. The tendency of first-cohort TCR clusters to co-occur in the roughly 130 validation repertoires emerged from a later analysis.

The sample taken for sequencing was PBMCs. The clonotype comes from a woman in her twenties or thirties in good health and CMV-seropositive.

CDR3 sequence (DNA): TGTGCCAGCAGCTTAGCGGGATTAAGGGGATCTGCGGACGAGCAGTACTTC. Translation: CASSLAGLRGSADEQYF. The chain uses TRBV7-9 and TRBJ2-7; possible D gene TRBD1, 5 bases. CDR3 length equals 17 residues. V was trimmed by 0 bases and J by 5 bases, leaving 20 bases between them. Germline V gene lookup returns CDR1 SEHNR and CDR2 FQNEAQ (reference sequence).